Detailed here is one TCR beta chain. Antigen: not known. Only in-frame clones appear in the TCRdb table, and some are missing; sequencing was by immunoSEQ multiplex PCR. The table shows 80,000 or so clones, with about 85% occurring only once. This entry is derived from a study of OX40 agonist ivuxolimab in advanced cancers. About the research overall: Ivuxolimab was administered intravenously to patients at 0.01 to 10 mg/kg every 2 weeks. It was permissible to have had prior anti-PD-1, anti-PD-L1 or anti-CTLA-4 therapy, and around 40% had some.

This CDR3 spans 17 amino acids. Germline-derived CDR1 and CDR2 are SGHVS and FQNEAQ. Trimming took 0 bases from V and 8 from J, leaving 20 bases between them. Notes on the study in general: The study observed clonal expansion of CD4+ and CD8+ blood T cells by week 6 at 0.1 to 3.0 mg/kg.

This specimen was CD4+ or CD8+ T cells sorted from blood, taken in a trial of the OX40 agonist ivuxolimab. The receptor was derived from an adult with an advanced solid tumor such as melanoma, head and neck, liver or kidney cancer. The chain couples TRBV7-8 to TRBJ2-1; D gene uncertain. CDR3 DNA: TGTGCCAGCAGCTTAGCGGGCAGGTGGAAAACGATTGATGAGCAGTTCTTC. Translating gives CASSLAGRWKTIDEQFF.